This section outlines one T cell receptor beta chain sequence together with its context. Participant age was roughly 18 to 90 years, and participants resided in 20 to 30 US areas. In assigning cohorts, the study relied on participant-reported clinical history. This record belongs to a study of blood T cell repertoires in COVID-19. Study information: The study drew acute and convalescent COVID-19 samples from the United States, Italy and Spain.

There are 15 residues in the CDR3. V trimming: 3 bases; J trimming: 3 bases; junction bases outside the gene matches: 5. Germline assignment: CDR1 SEHNR and CDR2 FQNEAQ (reference sequence). The table came from immunoSEQ multiplex PCR; TCRdb's copy has only in-frame clones and leaves some out. The profile shows 330,000 or so clones, almost 90% of them singletons. This sequence joins TRBV7-9 and TRBJ1-5; 7 bases are a match to TRBD1. The TCR sequence derives from a woman in her 30s who had been exposed to COVID-19. Sample: PBMCs or T cells enriched from blood (not recorded which). Here the CDR3 DNA reads TGTGCCAGCAGCTTTGGGGACAGTCCCAATCAGCCCCAGCATTTT. It encodes CASSFGDSPNQPQHF.